One and the same sample provided the 25 T cell receptor beta chains below, sequenced in a study of molecular identifiers for immune sequencing clone quantification. TCRdb fed the PCR reads into MiXCR, producing one record per CDR3 protein. The table lists about 640,000 distinct CDR3 sequences, less than 20% of them singletons. Sequenced sample: naive CD8+ T cells from blood, with Jurkat cell RNA spiked in. Subset denoted: FACS-sorted CD8+CD4-CCR7+CD45RA+ naive T cells. These receptors were taken from a human donor in good health. Some libraries in this study had Jurkat cell RNA spiked in.

This clonotype was seen at least ten times. The chain joins TRBV5-6 to TRBJ2-7; unclear D gene. The CDR3 is 11 residues long. Germline loops: CDR1 SGHDT, CDR2 YYEEEE. V dropped 4 bases and J dropped 7 bases, with 9 bases sitting between them. This CDR3 reads CASSRSREQYF. The CDR3 DNA sequence: TGTGCCAGCAGCCGGTCACGGGAGCAGTACTTC.

This clonotype was observed a handful of times. The chain uses TRBV4-3 and TRBJ2-7, with 9 bases that match TRBD1. The V and J ends lost 3 bases and 0 bases, in that order; junction bases with no gene match: 6. Germline V gives CDR1 LGHNA, CDR2 YSLEER. This CDR3 has 16 amino acids. The CDR3 coding sequence is TGCGCCAGCAGCCAGGATTACAGGGGGCGCTCCTACGAGCAGTACTTC. Residues: CASSQDYRGRSYEQYF.

This clonotype was seen ten or more times. The chain recombines TRBV10-2 with TRBJ1-1; D not resolved. CDR3 length equals 16 residues. CDR1 and CDR2 (germline): WSHSY, SAAADI. Trimming took 6 bases from V and 2 from J, leaving 19 bases between them. The CDR3 bases are TGCGCCAGCAGGATAGCTTCAAGAGGGTTAAACACTGAAGCTTTCTTT. This codes for CASRIASRGLNTEAFF.

This clonotype was seen many times. The chain has TRBV6-2 or TRBV6-3 and TRBJ2-2, with 7 bases that match TRBD2. Per the germline V gene, CDR1 is MNHEY and CDR2 is SVGEGT. V lost 4 bases, J lost 6 bases, and 8 bases stayed unmatched. CDR3 size: 15 residues. DNA of the CDR3: TGTGCCAGCAGTTCGTGGCGGGAGTTGGCCGGGGAGCTGTTTTTT. It specifies CASSSWRELAGELFF.

The rearrangement uses TRBV4-2 and TRBJ2-2; D remains ambiguous. The CDR3 consists of 15 residues. V lost 4 bases and J lost 0, with 9 bases in between. Germline V gene data show CDR1 as LGHNA and CDR2 as YNFKEQ. CDR3 in DNA: TGTGCCAGCAGCCCTTACGCTGCGAACACCGGGGAGCTGTTTTTT. Amino acid sequence: CASSPYAANTGELFF.

CDR3 residues: CASKLARASGDADTQYF. The CDR3 DNA is TGTGCCAGCAAGTTAGCAAGGGCTAGCGGGGACGCAGATACGCAGTATTTT. This chain links TRBV6-2 or TRBV6-3 with TRBJ2-3, with TRBD2 identical over 9 bases. In germline, CDR1 is MNHEY, CDR2 SVGEGT. V dropped 7 bases and J dropped 4; count of bases not matched to a gene: 15. The length of the CDR3 is 17 residues.

This clonotype was seen a few times. This chain uses TRBV7-2 with TRBJ1-2; the D gene is possibly TRBD1 (6 bases). From germline, CDR1 is SGHTA and CDR2 FQGNSA. With 4 bases removed from V and 4 bases from J, the gap between germline ends came to 13 bases. This CDR3 contains 14 residues. In nucleotides, the CDR3 is TGTGCCAGCAGCTCGCCGACAGGTGGCTATGGCTACACCTTC. It codes for CASSSPTGGYGYTF. Filled out from reference TRBV7-2 and TRBJ1-2, the complete variable domain reads GAGVSQSPSNKVTEKGKDVELRCDPISGHTALYWYRQSLGQGLEFLIYFQGNSAPDKSGLPSDRFSAERTGGSVSTLTIQRTQQEDSAVYLCASSSPTGGYGYTFGSGTRLTVV.

This clonotype was recorded many times. The chain couples TRBV5-1 to TRBJ2-5, with D perhaps matching TRBD2 (6 bases). CDR3 size: 17 residues. Germline CDR1 SGHRS, CDR2 YFSETQ. Trimming pared 2 bases from V and 2 bases from J, leaving 19 bases between. The CDR3 protein is CASSLIRAGSGQETQYF. The CDR3 DNA is TGCGCCAGCAGCTTAATTCGGGCGGGGAGCGGACAAGAGACCCAGTACTTC. Based on the CDR3 plus reference TRBV5-1 and TRBJ2-5, the full variable domain is KAGVTQTPRYLIKTRGQQVTLSCSPISGHRSVSWYQQTPGQGLQFLFEYFSETQRNKGNFPGRFSGRQFSNSRSEMNVSTLELGDSALYLCASSLIRAGSGQETQYFGPGTRLLVL.

In this sample, this clonotype turned up many times. This rearrangement joins TRBV28 to TRBJ1-4; 7 positions agree with TRBD1. There are 15 residues in the CDR3. Germline CDR1 is MDHEN and CDR2 is SYDVKM. V was pared by 4 bases and J by 4 bases, with 6 bases of the junction left unmatched. Here the CDR3 reads CASSSRQGVNEKLFF. The CDR3 DNA reads as TGTGCCAGCAGTTCGCGACAGGGAGTTAATGAAAAACTGTTTTTT.

In its sample, this clonotype was seen many times. This rearrangement joins TRBV14 to TRBJ1-4; the D gene is possibly TRBD1 (6 bases). The CDR3 runs 13 residues. Between the trimmed V and J ends, which lost 8 bases and 4 bases, there was a span of 11 bases. The germline V gene has CDR1 SGHDN and CDR2 FVKESK. The DNA for the CDR3 is TGTGCCAGCGCTTACAGGGATAATGAAAAACTGTTTTTT. Residues: CASAYRDNEKLFF.

Concerning this clonotype itself: A much larger clone is a single base away; this may be a read error. The chain has TRBV6-2 or TRBV6-3 and TRBJ1-4, with D possibly matching TRBD1 (5 bases). Germline CDR1 MNHEY, CDR2 SVGEGT. This CDR3 contains 14 residues. CDR3 sequence (DNA): TGTGCCAACAGTTACTCCGGGGACGGTGAAAAACTGTTTTTT. Amino acid sequence: CANSYSGDGEKLFF.

Regarding this clonotype: One junction end does not reproduce the germline sequence, and a read error may be involved. The rearrangement joins TRBV18 to TRBJ2-7, with D possibly matching TRBD1 (5 bases). The V gene's germline CDR1 is KGHSH and CDR2 LQKENI. This CDR3 has 14 amino acids. CDR3 sequence: CAGSISGASYEQYF. The CDR3, as DNA: TGTGCCGGCTCAATTAGTGGGGCGTCCTACGAGCAGTACTTC. The entire variable domain, with the rest obtained from reference TRBV18 and TRBJ2-7, is as follows: NAGVMQNPRHLVRRRGQEARLRCSPMKGHSHVYWYRQLPEEGLKFMVYLQKENIIDESGMPKERFSAEFPKEGPSILRIQQVVRGDSAAYFCAGSISGASYEQYFGPGTRLTVT.

The sample holds one count of this clonotype. A read error is possible here, since a much larger clone lies one base away. The rearrangement uses TRBV5-6 and TRBJ2-7; the D gene is possibly TRBD1 (6 bases). CDR1 and CDR2 (germline): SGHDT, YYEEEE. The CDR3 runs to 13 residues. CDR3 coding DNA: TGTGCCGGCAGCCTCGGTCTAGGGGGCGAGCAGTACTTC. It translates to CAGSLGLGGEQYF.

This clonotype was seen ten or more times. The chain uses TRBV30 and TRBJ2-1; D is uncertain. There are 12 residues in the CDR3. Germline lookup yields CDR1 GTSNPN and CDR2 SVGIG (reference sequence). V was shortened by 1 base and J by 7 bases, with 8 bases between the two germline ends. The CDR3, as DNA: TGTGCCTGGAGTGCTCCTACAAATGAGCAGTTCTTC. Protein product: CAWSAPTNEQFF. The entire variable domain, with the rest obtained from reference TRBV30 and TRBJ2-1, is as follows: SQTIHQWPATLVQPVGSPLSLECTVEGTSNPNLYWYRQAAGRGLQLLFYSVGIGQISSEVPQNLSASRPQDRQFILSSKKLLLSDSGFYLCAWSAPTNEQFFGPGTRLTVL.

This clonotype was found many times. J is TRBJ2-5 and V is TRBV30; 8 nucleotides align to TRBD2. The CDR3 runs to 14 residues. The germline V gene has CDR1 GTSNPN and CDR2 SVGIG (reference sequence). With 4 bases clipped from V and 4 bases from J, the junction kept 8 bases outside the gene matches. The CDR3 reads CAWIPAGGIETQYF. For the CDR3, the DNA is TGTGCCTGGATTCCCGCGGGGGGCATAGAGACCCAGTACTTC.

This clonotype was seen more than once but under ten times. The chain joins TRBV20-1 to TRBJ2-3; D gene unclear. The CDR3 totals 15 residues. The V and J ends lost 5 bases and 2 bases respectively, with 17 bases between them. From germline, CDR1 is DFQATT and CDR2 SNEGSKA (reference sequence). The CDR3 loop is CSAHPKAVYTDTQYF. CDR3 coding DNA: TGCAGTGCTCATCCCAAGGCAGTTTACACAGATACGCAGTATTTT.

This clonotype was recorded at least ten times. The chain links TRBV7-2 to TRBJ1-4; D perhaps matches TRBD1 (6 bases). The V gene's germline CDR1 is SGHTA and CDR2 FQGNSA. The CDR3 contains 17 residues. Trimming left V 4 bases short and J 0 bases short, with 15 bases between. CDR3 sequence: CASSSFGTIATNEKLFF. CDR3 coding DNA: TGTGCCAGCAGCTCCTTTGGGACAATAGCAACTAATGAAAAACTGTTTTTT.

Only a few counts were recorded for this clonotype. The genes are TRBV24-1 and TRBJ2-1; D unclear. This CDR3 contains 13 residues. From germline, CDR1 is KGHDR and CDR2 SFDVKD. V was pared by 3 bases and J by 8 bases, with 10 bases between. The CDR3 DNA reads as TGTGCCACCAGTGATCTTATTGAAGATGAGCAGTTCTTC. Its protein is CATSDLIEDEQFF.

The sample holds many counts of this clonotype. V is TRBV19 and J is TRBJ2-2; 7 bases line up with TRBD1. Per germline, CDR1 LNHDA and CDR2 SQIVND (reference sequence). V shed 8 bases and J 0 bases; nucleotides not matched to a gene: 3. The CDR3 is 14 amino acids. The CDR3 bases are TGTGCCAGTGCGACAGGGTCGAACACCGGGGAGCTGTTTTTT. Protein: CASATGSNTGELFF.

A few counts support this clonotype. Given a much more abundant clone one base away, this may be a read error. This likely comes from a read error, as the CDR3 has no conserved phenylalanine or tryptophan at its end. V usage is TRBV29-1 and J usage is TRBJ2-1; TRBD2 aligns across 11 bases. Germline CDR1 and CDR2: SQVTM and ANQGSEA. The V and J ends lost 3 bases and 2 bases, in that order; junction bases with no gene match: 6. The CDR3 consists of 16 residues. The DNA for the CDR3 is TGCAGCGTTGATGGTCTAGCGGGAGGCCCCTACAATGAGCAGTTCTCC. It yields the protein CSVDGLAGGPYNEQFS.

This clonotype was recorded many times. The chain carries TRBV10-3 and TRBJ2-7; D gene uncertain. The germline V gene encodes CDR1 ENHRY and CDR2 SYGVKD. V was clipped by 2 bases and J by 6 bases, with 11 bases between them. There are 13 residues in the CDR3. CDR3 coding DNA: TGTGCCATCAGTGAGCCTGATAGGTCCGAGCAGTACTTC. Amino acid sequence: CAISEPDRSEQYF.

This clonotype was recorded a few times. The chain is built from TRBV7-6 and TRBJ1-1; 9 bases are shared with TRBD1. CDR1 and CDR2 from the germline V gene are SGHVS and FNYEAQ. Germline trimming cut 5 bases from V and 11 bases from J; bases unmatched to any gene: 9. CDR3 length: 13 amino acids. CDR3 DNA sequence: TGTGCCAGCAGCCCTAGTCTGGGACAGGGCGCTTTCTTT. Translation: CASSPSLGQGAFF.

Comments on this clonotype: A much bigger clone sits one base away, suggesting this may be a read error. This sequence joins TRBV4-1 and TRBJ2-7; possibly TRBD1 or TRBD2 for D (5 bases each). This CDR3 contains 16 residues. CDR1 is MGHRA, CDR2 YSYEKL, per germline. CDR3 in amino acids: CASGHIPTGTPYEQYF. Here the CDR3 DNA reads TGCGCCAGCGGCCACATTCCTACCGGGACGCCCTACGAGCAGTACTTC.

As to this clonotype: Since a much larger clone is just one base distant, this may be a read error. The J gene is TRBJ2-7, the V gene TRBV27; TRBD2 matches 9 bases. V lost 2 bases to trimming and J lost 6 bases; unmatched junction nucleotides: 8. The CDR3 extends over 15 amino acids. The germline CDR1 and CDR2 sequences are MNHEY and SMNVEV (reference sequence). CDR3 nucleotide sequence: TGTGCCAGCAGTTTAAGCGGGACTAGCTTCTGCGAGCAGTACTTC. Its translation is CASSLSGTSFCEQYF.

V is TRBV10-2 and J is TRBJ1-5; D is undetermined. The CDR3 contains 13 residues. CDR1 is WSHSY and CDR2 is SAAADI in the germline V gene. V lost 10 bases to trimming and J lost 3 bases, with 13 bases between them. CDR3 DNA: TGCGCCACCGCCACGGGGTACAATCAGCCCCAGCATTTT. This sequence encodes CATATGYNQPQHF.